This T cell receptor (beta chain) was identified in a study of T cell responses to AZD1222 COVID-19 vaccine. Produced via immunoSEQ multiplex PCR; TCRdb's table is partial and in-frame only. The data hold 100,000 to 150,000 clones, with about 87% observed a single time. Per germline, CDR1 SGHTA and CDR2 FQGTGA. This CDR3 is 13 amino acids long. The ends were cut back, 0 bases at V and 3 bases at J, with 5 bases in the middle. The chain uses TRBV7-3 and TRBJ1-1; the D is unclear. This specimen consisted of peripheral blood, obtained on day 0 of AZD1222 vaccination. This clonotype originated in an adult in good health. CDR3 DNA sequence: TGTGCCAGCAGCTTAACGCGGGACACTGAAGCTTTCTTT. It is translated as CASSLTRDTEAFF. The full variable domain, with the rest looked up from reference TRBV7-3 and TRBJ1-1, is GAGVSQTPSNKVTEKGKYVELRCDPISGHTALYWYRQSLGQGPEFLIYFQGTGAADDSGLPNDRFFAVRPEGSVSTLKIQRTERGDSAVYLCASSLTRDTEAFFGQGTRLTVV.